This T cell receptor beta chain was documented in a study of T-cell memory formation after mild COVID-19. Study details: Most TCR clusters belonged to a single donor. Study results and caveats: Among clones contracting day 15 to 85, CD4/CD8 was balanced, whereas later expanders leaned CD4+. Pre-infection memory held some responding clones, suggesting pre-existing cross-reactive T cells responded. Shrinking CD4+ clones were chiefly CM and EM; CD8+ ones were chiefly EMRA.

Many counts were recorded for this clonotype. Its antigen remains unidentified. This CDR3 spans 15 amino acids. Per germline, CDR1 SGHTA and CDR2 FQGNSA. Deletions cut 2 bases from V and 4 bases from J, with 11 bases between. TCRdb processed the 5' RACE reads anew with MiXCR; each CDR3 protein has one entry. The table has about 400,000 distinct CDR3 sequences, around 15% seen once; the top ten hold around 22%. The sequence came from a man in his late teens or twenties who had mild COVID-19 (a few samples of this study predate the infection). Cell type and time point are not known. V is TRBV7-2 and J is TRBJ2-2; D might be TRBD2 (6 bases). Sequencing was performed on PBMCs or a T cell subset sorted from them (not recorded which). In nucleotides, the CDR3 is TGTGCCAGCAGCTTAAGTACTAGCAGCACCGGGGAGCTGTTTTTT. It codes for CASSLSTSSTGELFF.